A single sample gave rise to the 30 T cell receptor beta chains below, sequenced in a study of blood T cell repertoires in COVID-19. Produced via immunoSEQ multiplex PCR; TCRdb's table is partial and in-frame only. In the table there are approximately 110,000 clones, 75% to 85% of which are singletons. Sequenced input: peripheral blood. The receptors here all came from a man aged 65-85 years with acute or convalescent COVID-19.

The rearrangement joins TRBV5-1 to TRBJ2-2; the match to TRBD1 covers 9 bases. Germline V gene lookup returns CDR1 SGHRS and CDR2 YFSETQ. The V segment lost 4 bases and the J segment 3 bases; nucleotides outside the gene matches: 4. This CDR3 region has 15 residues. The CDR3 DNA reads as TGCGCCAGCAGCCGACAGGGGGTAGACACCGGGGAGCTGTTTTTT. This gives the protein CASSRQGVDTGELFF.

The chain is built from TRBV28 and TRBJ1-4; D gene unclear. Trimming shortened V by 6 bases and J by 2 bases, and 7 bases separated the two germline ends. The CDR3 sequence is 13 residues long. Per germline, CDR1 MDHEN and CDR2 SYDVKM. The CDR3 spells CASSPNTNEKLFF. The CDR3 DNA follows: TGTGCCAGCAGCCCCAATACTAATGAAAAACTGTTTTTT. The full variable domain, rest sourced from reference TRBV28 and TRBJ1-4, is DVKVTQSSRYLVKRTGEKVFLECVQDMDHENMFWYRQDPGLGLRLIYFSYDVKMKEKGDIPEGYSVSREKKERFSLILESASTNQTSMYLCASSPNTNEKLFFGSGTQLSVL.

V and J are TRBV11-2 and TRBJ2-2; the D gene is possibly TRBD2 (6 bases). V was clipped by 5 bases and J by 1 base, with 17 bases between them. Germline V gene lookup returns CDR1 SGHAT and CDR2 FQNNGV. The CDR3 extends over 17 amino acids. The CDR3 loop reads CASSPRGGGMNTGELFF. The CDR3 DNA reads TGTGCCAGCAGCCCTAGGGGTGGCGGGATGAACACCGGGGAGCTGTTTTTT.

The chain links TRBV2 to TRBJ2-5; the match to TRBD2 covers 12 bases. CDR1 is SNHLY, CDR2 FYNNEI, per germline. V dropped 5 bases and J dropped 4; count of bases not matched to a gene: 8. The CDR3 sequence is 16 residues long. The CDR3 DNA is TGTGCCAGCAGTAGAGGACTAGCGGGGCTTGGAGAGACCCAGTACTTC. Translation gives CASSRGLAGLGETQYF.

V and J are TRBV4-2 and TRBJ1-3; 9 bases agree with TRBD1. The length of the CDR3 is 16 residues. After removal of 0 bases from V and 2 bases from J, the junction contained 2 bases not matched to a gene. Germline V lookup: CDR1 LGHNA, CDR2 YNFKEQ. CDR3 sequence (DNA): TGTGCCAGCAGCCAAGAGGGACAGGGAGCTGGAAACACCATATATTTT. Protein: CASSQEGQGAGNTIYF.

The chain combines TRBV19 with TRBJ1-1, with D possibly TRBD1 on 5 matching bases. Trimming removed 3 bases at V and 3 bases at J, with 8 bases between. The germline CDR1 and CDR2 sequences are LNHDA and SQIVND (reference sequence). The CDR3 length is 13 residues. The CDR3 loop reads CASSMWDYTEAFF. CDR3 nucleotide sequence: TGTGCCAGTAGTATGTGGGACTACACTGAAGCTTTCTTT.

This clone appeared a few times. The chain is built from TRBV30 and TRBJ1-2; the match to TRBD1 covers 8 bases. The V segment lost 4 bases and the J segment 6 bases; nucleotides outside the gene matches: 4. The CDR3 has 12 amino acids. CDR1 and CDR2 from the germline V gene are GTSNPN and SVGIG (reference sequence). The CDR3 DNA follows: TGTGCCTGGATAAGGACAGGGCATGGCTACACCTTC. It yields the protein CAWIRTGHGYTF.

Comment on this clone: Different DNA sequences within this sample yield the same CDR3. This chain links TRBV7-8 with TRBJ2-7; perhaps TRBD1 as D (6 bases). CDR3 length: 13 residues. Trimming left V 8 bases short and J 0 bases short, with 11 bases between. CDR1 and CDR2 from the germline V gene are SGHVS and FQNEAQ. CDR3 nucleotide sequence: TGTGCCAGCCGGGGACATAGCTCCTACGAGCAGTACTTC. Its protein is CASRGHSSYEQYF.

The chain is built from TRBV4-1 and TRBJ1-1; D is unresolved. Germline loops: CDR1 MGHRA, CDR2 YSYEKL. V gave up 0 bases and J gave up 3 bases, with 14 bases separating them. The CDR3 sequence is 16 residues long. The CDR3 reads CASSQDLTATYTEAFF. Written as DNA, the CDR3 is TGCGCCAGCAGCCAAGACCTTACAGCCACGTACACTGAAGCTTTCTTT.

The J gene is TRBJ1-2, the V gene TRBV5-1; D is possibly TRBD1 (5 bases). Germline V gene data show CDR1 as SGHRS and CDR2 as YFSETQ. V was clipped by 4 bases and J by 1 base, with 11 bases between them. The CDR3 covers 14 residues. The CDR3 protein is CASSRTGGNYGYTF. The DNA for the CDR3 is TGCGCCAGCAGCCGCACCGGGGGTAACTATGGCTACACCTTC.

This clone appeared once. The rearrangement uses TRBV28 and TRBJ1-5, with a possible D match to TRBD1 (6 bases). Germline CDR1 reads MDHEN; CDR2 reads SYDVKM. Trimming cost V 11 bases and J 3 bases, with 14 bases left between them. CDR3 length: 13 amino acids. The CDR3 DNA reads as TGTGCCGGGGGCAGGGAATTCAATCAGCCCCAGCATTTT. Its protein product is CAGGREFNQPQHF.

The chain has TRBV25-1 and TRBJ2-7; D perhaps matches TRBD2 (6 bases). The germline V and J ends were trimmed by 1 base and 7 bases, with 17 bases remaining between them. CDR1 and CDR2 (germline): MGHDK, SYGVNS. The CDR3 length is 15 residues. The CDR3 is CASSEFRGSGREQYF. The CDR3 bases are TGTGCCAGCAGTGAATTCCGGGGGTCAGGGAGGGAGCAGTACTTC.

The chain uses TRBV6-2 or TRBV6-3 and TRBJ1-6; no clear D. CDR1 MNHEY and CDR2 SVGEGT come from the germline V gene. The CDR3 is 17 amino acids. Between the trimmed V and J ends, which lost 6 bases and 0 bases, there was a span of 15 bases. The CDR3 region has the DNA TGTGCCAGCAGCCCTATGTTCGGGAGCTCCTATAATTCACCCCTCCACTTT. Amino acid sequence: CASSPMFGSSYNSPLHF.

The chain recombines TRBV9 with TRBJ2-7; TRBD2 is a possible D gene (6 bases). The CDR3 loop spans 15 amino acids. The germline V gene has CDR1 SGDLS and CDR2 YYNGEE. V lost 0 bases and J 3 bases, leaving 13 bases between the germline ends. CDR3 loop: CASSVGPGEIYEQYF. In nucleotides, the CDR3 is TGTGCCAGCAGCGTAGGCCCGGGGGAGATCTACGAGCAGTACTTC.

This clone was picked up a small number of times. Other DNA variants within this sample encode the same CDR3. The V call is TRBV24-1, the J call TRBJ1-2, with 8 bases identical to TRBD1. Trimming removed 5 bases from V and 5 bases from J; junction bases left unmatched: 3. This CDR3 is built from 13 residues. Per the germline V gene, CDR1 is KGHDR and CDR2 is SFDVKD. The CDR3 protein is CATSARTGYGYTF. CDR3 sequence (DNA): TGTGCCACCAGTGCGCGGACAGGGTATGGCTACACCTTC.

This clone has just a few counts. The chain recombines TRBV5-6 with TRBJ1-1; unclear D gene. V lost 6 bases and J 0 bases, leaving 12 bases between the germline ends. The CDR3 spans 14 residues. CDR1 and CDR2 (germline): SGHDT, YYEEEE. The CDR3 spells CASNEGRLNTEAFF. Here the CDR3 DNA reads TGTGCCAGCAACGAGGGCCGGTTGAACACTGAAGCTTTCTTT.

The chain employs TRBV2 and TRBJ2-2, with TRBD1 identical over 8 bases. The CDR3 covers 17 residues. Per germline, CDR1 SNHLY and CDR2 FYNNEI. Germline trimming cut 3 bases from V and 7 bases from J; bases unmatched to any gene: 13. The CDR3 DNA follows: TGTGCCAGCAGTGAGATTGTCCAGGGGGCGCGGGGCGGGGAGCTGTTTTTT. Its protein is CASSEIVQGARGGELFF.

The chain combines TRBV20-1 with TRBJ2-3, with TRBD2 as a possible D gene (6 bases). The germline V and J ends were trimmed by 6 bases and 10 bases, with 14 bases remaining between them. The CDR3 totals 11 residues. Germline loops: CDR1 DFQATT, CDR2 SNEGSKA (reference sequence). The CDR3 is CSAMPGEAQYF. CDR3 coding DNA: TGCAGTGCCATGCCGGGAGAAGCGCAGTATTTT.

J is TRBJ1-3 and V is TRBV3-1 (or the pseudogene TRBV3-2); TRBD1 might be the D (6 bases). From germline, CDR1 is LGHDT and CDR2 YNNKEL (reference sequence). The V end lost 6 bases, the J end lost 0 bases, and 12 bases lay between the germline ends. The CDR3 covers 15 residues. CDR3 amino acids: CASRGTGLSGNTIYF. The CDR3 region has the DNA TGTGCCAGCAGAGGTACAGGGCTCTCTGGAAACACCATATATTTT.

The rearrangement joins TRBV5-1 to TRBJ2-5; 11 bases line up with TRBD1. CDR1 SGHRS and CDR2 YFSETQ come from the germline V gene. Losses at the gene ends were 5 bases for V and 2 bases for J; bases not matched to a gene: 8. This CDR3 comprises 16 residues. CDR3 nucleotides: TGCGCCAGCAGTCGCTCCGGGACAGGGGGACAAGAGACCCAGTACTTC. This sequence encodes CASSRSGTGGQETQYF.

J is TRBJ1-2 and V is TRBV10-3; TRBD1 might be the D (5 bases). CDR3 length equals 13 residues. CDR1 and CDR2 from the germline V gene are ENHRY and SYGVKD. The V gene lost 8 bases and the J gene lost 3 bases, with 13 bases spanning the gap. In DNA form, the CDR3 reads TGTGCCATCCAAAAATCCAGGGACTATGGCTACACCTTC. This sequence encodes CAIQKSRDYGYTF.

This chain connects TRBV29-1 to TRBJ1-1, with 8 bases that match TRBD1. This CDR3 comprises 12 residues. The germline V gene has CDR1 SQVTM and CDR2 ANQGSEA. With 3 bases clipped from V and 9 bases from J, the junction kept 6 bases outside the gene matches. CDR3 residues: CSVERTGSQAFF. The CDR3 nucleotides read TGCAGCGTTGAGCGGACAGGGTCGCAAGCTTTCTTT. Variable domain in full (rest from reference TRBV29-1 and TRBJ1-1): SAVISQKPSRDICQRGTSLTIQCQVDSQVTMMFWYRQQPGQSLTLIATANQGSEATYESGFVIDKFPISRPNLTFSTLTVSNMSPEDSSIYLCSVERTGSQAFFGQGTRLTVV.

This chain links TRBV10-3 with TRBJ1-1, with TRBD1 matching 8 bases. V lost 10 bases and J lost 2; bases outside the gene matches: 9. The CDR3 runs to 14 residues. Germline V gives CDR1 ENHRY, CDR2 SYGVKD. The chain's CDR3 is CATVTGAVNTEAFF. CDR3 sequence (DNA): TGTGCCACCGTGACAGGGGCCGTAAACACTGAAGCTTTCTTT.

The CDR3 DNA reads as TGTGCCAGTAGTCAGCCGGGACAAACGTTTGAAGCTTTCTTT. It yields the protein CASSQPGQTFEAFF. This chain joins TRBV19 and TRBJ1-1, with D perhaps TRBD1 (6 bases). Germline CDR1 reads LNHDA; CDR2 reads SQIVND (reference sequence). V was trimmed by 5 bases and J by 7 bases, leaving 17 bases between them. The CDR3 covers 14 residues.

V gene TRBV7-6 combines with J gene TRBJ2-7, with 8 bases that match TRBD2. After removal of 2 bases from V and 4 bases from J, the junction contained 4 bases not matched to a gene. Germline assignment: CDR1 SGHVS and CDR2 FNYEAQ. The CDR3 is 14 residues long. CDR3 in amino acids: CASSLRQRGYEQYF. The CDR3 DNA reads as TGTGCCAGCAGCTTACGACAGCGGGGGTACGAGCAGTACTTC.

CDR3 DNA: TGTGCCAGCAGTCCCGGGACAGGGGGTTATTTT. Translated: CASSPGTGGYF. The chain joins TRBV11-2 to TRBJ2-3, with 11 bases identical to TRBD1. The CDR3 covers 11 residues. Trimming at V came to 6 bases and at J to 15 bases, leaving 5 bases not matched to a gene. Germline V gene sequence: CDR1 SGHAT, CDR2 FQNNGV.

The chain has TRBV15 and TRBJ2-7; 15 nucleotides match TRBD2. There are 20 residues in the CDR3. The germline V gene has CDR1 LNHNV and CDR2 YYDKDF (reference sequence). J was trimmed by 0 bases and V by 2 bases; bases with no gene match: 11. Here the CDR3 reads CATSRTVAGLAGGSSYEQYF. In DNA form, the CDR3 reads TGTGCCACCAGCAGAACCGTCGCGGGACTAGCGGGAGGTAGCTCCTACGAGCAGTACTTC.

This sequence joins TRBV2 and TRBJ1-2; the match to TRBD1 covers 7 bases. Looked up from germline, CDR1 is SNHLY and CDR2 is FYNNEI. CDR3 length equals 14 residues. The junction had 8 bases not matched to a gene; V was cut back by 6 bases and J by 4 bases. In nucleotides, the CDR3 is TGTGCCAGCAGCCCCAGGGGGAAACTCTATGGCTACACCTTC. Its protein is CASSPRGKLYGYTF.

CDR3 residues: CASSLRLGSSQIGGYTF. DNA of the CDR3: TGTGCCAGCAGCTTAAGACTGGGTTCAAGCCAGATTGGTGGCTACACCTTC. This chain uses TRBV7-9 with TRBJ1-2; D gene uncertain. Germline loops: CDR1 SEHNR, CDR2 FQNEAQ (reference sequence). This CDR3 is 17 amino acids long. Trimming shortened V by 2 bases and J by 7 bases, and 23 bases separated the two germline ends. The whole variable domain, remainder taken from reference TRBV7-9 and TRBJ1-2, is DTGVSQNPRHKITKRGQNVTFRCDPISEHNRLYWYRQTLGQGPEFLTYFQNEAQLEKSRLLSDRFSAERPKGSFSTLEIQRTEQGDSAMYLCASSLRLGSSQIGGYTFGSGTRLTVV.

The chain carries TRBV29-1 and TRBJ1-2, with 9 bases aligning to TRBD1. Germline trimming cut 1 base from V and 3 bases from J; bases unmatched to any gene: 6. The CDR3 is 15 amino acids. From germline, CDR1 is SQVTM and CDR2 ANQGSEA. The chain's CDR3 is CSVEGDRAFYYGYTF. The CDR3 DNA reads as TGCAGCGTTGAAGGGGACAGGGCCTTTTACTATGGCTACACCTTC.